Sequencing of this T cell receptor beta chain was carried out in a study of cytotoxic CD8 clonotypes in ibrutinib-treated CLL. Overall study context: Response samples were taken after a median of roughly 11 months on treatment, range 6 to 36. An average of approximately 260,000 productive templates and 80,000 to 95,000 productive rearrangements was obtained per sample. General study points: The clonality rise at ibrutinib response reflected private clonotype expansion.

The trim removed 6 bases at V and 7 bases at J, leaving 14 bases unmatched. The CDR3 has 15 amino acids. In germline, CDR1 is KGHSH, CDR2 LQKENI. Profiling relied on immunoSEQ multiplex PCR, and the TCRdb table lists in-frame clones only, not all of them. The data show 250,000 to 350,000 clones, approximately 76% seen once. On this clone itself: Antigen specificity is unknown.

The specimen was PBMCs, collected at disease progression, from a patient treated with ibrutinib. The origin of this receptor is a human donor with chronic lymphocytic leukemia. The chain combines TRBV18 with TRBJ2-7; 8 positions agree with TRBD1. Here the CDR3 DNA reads TGTGCCAGCTCCCCTAGGACAGGGACCCTAATGGAGCAGTACTTC. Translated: CASSPRTGTLMEQYF.